These T cell receptor beta chains were read from a single sample in a study of T cells after yellow fever vaccination. TCRdb re-analysed the 5' RACE reads in MiXCR, keeping a single row per CDR3 protein. Of 400,000 or so distinct CDR3 sequences detected, around 6.4% appear once; the ten largest clones hold 14% to 15%. The source material was PBMCs, sampled 5 days after the yellow fever booster vaccination. The receptors stem from a young man who received the YFV17D yellow fever vaccine. Each CDR3 is given with its conserved first and last residue. Fields, in order: V gene, J gene, CDR3 protein.

V: TRBV5-1
J: TRBJ1-4
CDR3: CASGRDRGPGEKLFF

V: TRBV5-1
J: TRBJ1-1
CDR3: CASSFQGGTEAFF

V: TRBV7-2
J: TRBJ2-7
CDR3: CASSLEAAYEQYF

V: TRBV20-1
J: TRBJ2-1
CDR3: CSAPLTEDPGDEQFF

V: TRBV5-4
J: TRBJ2-5
CDR3: CASSEGGTEETQYF

V: TRBV12-3/TRBV12-4
J: TRBJ2-1
CDR3: CASSFGTSGPYNEQFF

V: TRBV3-1
J: TRBJ2-1
CDR3: CASSQSGGNEQFF

V: TRBV7-2
J: TRBJ2-1
CDR3: CASSYLQGRDYNEQFF

V: TRBV21-1
J: TRBJ1-5
CDR3: CARPVHLSSYQPQHF

V: TRBV30
J: TRBJ1-3
CDR3: CAWSPGSSGNTIYF

V: TRBV5-4
J: TRBJ2-1
CDR3: CASSSWWAEEQFF

V: TRBV29-1
J: TRBJ2-1
CDR3: CRAGTGVNEQFF

V: TRBV7-9
J: TRBJ2-1
CDR3: CASSLVLAENNEQFF

V: TRBV12-3/TRBV12-4
J: TRBJ1-5
CDR3: CASSFRQGWDQPQHF

V: TRBV5-1
J: TRBJ2-2
CDR3: CASRGDHYDTGELFF

V: TRBV7-9
J: TRBJ2-1
CDR3: CASSITSGSYNEQFF

V: TRBV12-3/TRBV12-4
J: TRBJ2-1
CDR3: CASSLGGPEDEQFF

V: TRBV2
J: TRBJ2-3
CDR3: CAFCLRAGGPRSTDTQYF

V: TRBV28
J: TRBJ2-5
CDR3: CASSFRYRGGQETQYF

V: TRBV2
J: TRBJ2-1
CDR3: CASSGSSGSYNEQFF

V: TRBV12-3/TRBV12-4
J: TRBJ2-1
CDR3: CASTQGSGRYNEQFF

V: TRBV6-2/TRBV6-3
J: TRBJ2-3
CDR3: CASSRGLAGGTDTQYF

V: TRBV4-1
J: TRBJ1-3
CDR3: CASSQIDIGNTIYF

V: TRBV10-3
J: TRBJ2-5
CDR3: CAISRTGGYQETQYF

V: TRBV7-6
J: TRBJ1-2
CDR3: CASSLGRDGYTF

V: TRBV20-1
J: TRBJ2-5
CDR3: CSARDVGRSQETQYF

V: TRBV14
J: TRBJ2-3
CDR3: CASSRRTGDSSTDTQYF

V: TRBV15
J: TRBJ2-5
CDR3: CATTIPLGTAWEETQYF

V: TRBV6-5
J: TRBJ2-7
CDR3: CASRTPQRQYF

V: TRBV20-1
J: TRBJ2-2
CDR3: CSASEGRWGNTGELFF

V: TRBV5-6
J: TRBJ2-7
CDR3: CASSVDRASEQYF

V: TRBV4-3
J: TRBJ1-4
CDR3: CASSQGTASTNEKLFF

V: TRBV7-8
J: TRBJ2-5
CDR3: CASSLASRETQYF

V: TRBV9
J: TRBJ2-1
CDR3: CASSVGGGVILGEQFF

V: TRBV6-5
J: TRBJ1-2
CDR3: CASSPSRRTVGGYTF

V: TRBV11-2
J: TRBJ2-7
CDR3: CASSLGPIEQYF

V: TRBV18
J: TRBJ2-1
CDR3: CASSPMGEQFF

V: TRBV5-8
J: TRBJ1-2
CDR3: CASSRDHGYTF

V: TRBV20-1
J: TRBJ1-2
CDR3: CSANTDPYGYTF

V: TRBV6-4
J: TRBJ2-3
CDR3: CASSDSADTDTQYF

V: TRBV20-1
J: TRBJ2-1
CDR3: CSARDLVAAAINEQFF

V: TRBV5-1
J: TRBJ2-5
CDR3: CASSMGETQYF

V: TRBV27
J: TRBJ2-7
CDR3: CASRSAGASSYEQYF

V: TRBV5-1
J: TRBJ1-1
CDR3: CASSLAQPQGTEAFF

V: TRBV11-2
J: TRBJ2-7
CDR3: CASSLGGGAGVKQYF

V: TRBV30
J: TRBJ2-3
CDR3: CAWSVAVPSTDTQYF

V: TRBV7-2
J: TRBJ1-1
CDR3: CASSPLSGGVTEAFF

V: TRBV11-2
J: TRBJ2-7
CDR3: CASSVGPMEYEQYF